The clone carrying this T cell receptor (beta chain) has only a few counts. Its target is not known. Trimming shortened V by 6 bases and J by 3 bases, and 6 bases separated the two germline ends. This CDR3 region has 13 residues. Each CDR3 protein is one row after TCRdb ran MiXCR on the 5' RACE reads. The sample includes 200,000 to 300,000 distinct CDR3 sequences, over 9.5% seen only once; the top ten take 10%. The data stem from a study of identical twins. General study results and limits: Conclusions came from cross-sectional statistical analysis, not from following the same donors.

The sequence was collected from a man aged 45 to 65 in good health. The chain links TRBV12-3 or TRBV12-4 to TRBJ1-6; no clear D gene. Sequencing was carried out using memory T cells sorted from blood. CDR3 nucleotides: TGTGCCAGCAGCGACGGCTATAATTCACCCCTCCACTTT. Its translation is CASSDGYNSPLHF.